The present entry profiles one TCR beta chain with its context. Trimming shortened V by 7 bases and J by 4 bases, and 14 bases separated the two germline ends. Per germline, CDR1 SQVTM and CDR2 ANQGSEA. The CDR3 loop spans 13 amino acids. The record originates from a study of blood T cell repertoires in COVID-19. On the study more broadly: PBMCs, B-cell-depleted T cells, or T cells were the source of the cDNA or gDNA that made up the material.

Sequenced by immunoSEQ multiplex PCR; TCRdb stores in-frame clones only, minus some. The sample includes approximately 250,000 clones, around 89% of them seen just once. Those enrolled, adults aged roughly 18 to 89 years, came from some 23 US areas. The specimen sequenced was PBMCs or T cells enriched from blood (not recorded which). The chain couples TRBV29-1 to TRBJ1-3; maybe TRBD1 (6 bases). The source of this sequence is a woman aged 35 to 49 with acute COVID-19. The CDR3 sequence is CSAQGWLGNTIYF. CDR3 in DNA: TGCAGCGCCCAGGGGTGGCTCGGAAACACCATATATTTT.